This T cell receptor (beta chain) was retrieved from a study of blood T cells in healthy people across ages. General study points: As age increased, TCR beta diversity per million T cells fell in a roughly linear fashion. Donor CMV status was unknown, possibly confounding expanded clonotype changes.

Germline V gene data show CDR1 as GTSNPN and CDR2 as SVGIG (reference sequence). The CDR3 has 13 amino acids. A J-beta primer mix and a sample-barcoded 5' primer were used in a second PCR of roughly 6 to 11 cycles. Each CDR3 protein gets one entry after TCRdb re-called the 5' RACE reads with MiXCR. The profile covers 800,000 to 950,000 distinct CDR3 sequences, with 35% to 40% appearing a single time and 10% to 15% taken by the ten largest. A word on this clonotype: Its antigen is currently unknown.

The specimen sequenced was blood. This sequence originates from a man aged 18 to 29 in good health. V and J are TRBV30 and TRBJ2-7; D not resolved. Judging by the DNA end, TRBJ2-5 fits better; the J call may be wrong. The CDR3 DNA follows: TGTGCCTGGAGTAGGAGACATTGGGGGACCCAGTACTTC. Its translation is CAWSRRHWGTQYF.